The rows below give T cell receptor beta chains drawn from one sample of a study of T cell changes during pregnancy in multiple sclerosis. Data came from immunoSEQ multiplex PCR; TCRdb stores just in-frame clones and leaves some out. The data show about 92,000 clones, with over 80% seen just once and more than 2.5% held by the top ten. The source was peripheral blood, collected in the first trimester of pregnancy. The receptors were sampled from a female donor with multiple sclerosis, enrolled in a pregnancy study. CDR3s leave out the opening cysteine and the closing phenylalanine or tryptophan.

v_gene,j_gene,CDR3aa
TRBV9,TRBJ2-7,ASSVEWTGAYEQY
TRBV7-9,TRBJ2-5,ASSSVLLGTAKETQY
TRBV10-3,TRBJ1-1,AIGNGVFSEAF
TRBV19,TRBJ1-1,ASSQDTEAF
TRBV29-1,TRBJ2-1,SVAGTSGGYNEQF
TRBV7-9,TRBJ2-7,ASSPGWGQAHEQY
TRBV28,TRBJ1-5,ASGRTGNQPQH
TRBV9,TRBJ2-2,ASSVGTTNTGELF
TRBV11-2,TRBJ2-7,ASSLAGQATYEQY
TRBV25-1,TRBJ2-3,ASGKQGASTDTQY
TRBV5-4,TRBJ2-1,ASSLLASGNEQF
TRBV5-6,TRBJ2-3,ASSLPGGSTDTQY
TRBV6-5,TRBJ2-7,ASSFSLARGGYEQY
TRBV19,TRBJ2-7,ASSHIAGVYEQY
TRBV29-1,TRBJ2-1,SGKQGTWGSRNEQF
TRBV25-1,TRBJ1-2,ASSGVTDRANYGYT
TRBV28,TRBJ1-1,ASSSPTATEAF
TRBV7-9,TRBJ2-7,ASSLDRGYEQY
TRBV5-4,TRBJ2-1,ASGLLAAHSSYNEQF
TRBV18,TRBJ2-5,ASSPREETQY
TRBV28,TRBJ1-1,ASTSGGSAF
TRBV19,TRBJ1-5,ASSIRRTVDNQPQH
TRBV29-1,TRBJ1-2,SVEAGGTGYT
TRBV5-4,TRBJ2-2,ASTTNTGELF
TRBV27,TRBJ2-7,ASSPLAGGPIHEQY
TRBV29-1,TRBJ2-7,SVVQPSGTERNPYEQY
TRBV7-2,TRBJ1-4,ASSHRATNEKLF
TRBV5-4,TRBJ2-7,ASSPPGQGTYEQY
TRBV6-4,TRBJ1-5,ASRGDRGNQPQH